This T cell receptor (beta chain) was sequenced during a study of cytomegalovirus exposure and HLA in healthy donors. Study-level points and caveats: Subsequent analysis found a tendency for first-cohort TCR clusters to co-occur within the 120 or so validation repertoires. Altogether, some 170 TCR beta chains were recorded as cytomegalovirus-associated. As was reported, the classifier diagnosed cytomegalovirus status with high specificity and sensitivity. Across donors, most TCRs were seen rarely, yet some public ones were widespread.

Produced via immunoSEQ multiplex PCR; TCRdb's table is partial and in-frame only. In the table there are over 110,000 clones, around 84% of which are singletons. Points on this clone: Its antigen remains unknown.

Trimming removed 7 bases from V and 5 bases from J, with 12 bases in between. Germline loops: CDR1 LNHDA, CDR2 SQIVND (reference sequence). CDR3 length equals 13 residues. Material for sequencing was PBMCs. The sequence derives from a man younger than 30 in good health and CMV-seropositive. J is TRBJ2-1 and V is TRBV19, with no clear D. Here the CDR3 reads CASTPPSHNEQFF. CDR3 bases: TGTGCCAGTACCCCCCCTAGTCACAATGAGCAGTTCTTC.